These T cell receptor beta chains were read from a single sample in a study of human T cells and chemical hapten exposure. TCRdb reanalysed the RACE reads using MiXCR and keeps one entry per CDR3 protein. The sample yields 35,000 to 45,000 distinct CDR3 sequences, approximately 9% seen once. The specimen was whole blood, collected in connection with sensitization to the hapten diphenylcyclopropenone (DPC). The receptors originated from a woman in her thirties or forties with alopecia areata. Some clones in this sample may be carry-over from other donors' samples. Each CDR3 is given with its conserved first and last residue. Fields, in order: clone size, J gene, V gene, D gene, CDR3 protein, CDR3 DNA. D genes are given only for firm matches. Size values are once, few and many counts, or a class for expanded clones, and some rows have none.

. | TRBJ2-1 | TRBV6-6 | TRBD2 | CASSSGGLAGNNEQFF | TGTGCCAGCAGTTCGGGGGGACTAGCGGGTAACAATGAGCAGTTCTTC
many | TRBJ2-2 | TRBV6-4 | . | CASSDSNSGELFF | TGTGCCAGCAGTGACTCGAATTCTGGGGAGCTGTTTTTT
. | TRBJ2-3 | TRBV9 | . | CVQPGTGHTDTQYF | TGTGTCCAGCCCGGGACGGGACACACAGATACGCAGTATTTT
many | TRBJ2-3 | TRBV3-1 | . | CASSREERLSTDTQYF | TGTGCCAGCAGCCGAGAGGAGCGGCTTAGCACAGATACGCAGTATTTT
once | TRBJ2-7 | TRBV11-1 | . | CASSLERYEQYF | TGTGCCAGCAGCTTAGAACGCTACGAGCAGTACTTC
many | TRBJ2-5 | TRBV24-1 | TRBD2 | CATSGTSEGQETQYF | TGTGCCACCAGTGGGACTAGCGAGGGACAAGAGACCCAGTACTTC
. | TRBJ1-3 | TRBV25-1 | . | CASLSRAGNTIYF | TGTGCCAGCCTTTCCCGCGCAGGAAACACCATATATTTT
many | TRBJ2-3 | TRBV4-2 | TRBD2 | CASSQLAGQSTDTQYF | TGTGCCAGCAGCCAGTTAGCGGGGCAAAGCACAGATACGCAGTATTTT
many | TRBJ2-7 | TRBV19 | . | CASSPGTFYEQYF | TGTGCCAGTAGTCCCGGGACTTTCTACGAGCAGTACTTC
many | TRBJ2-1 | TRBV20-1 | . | CSARTERSNNEQFF | TGCAGTGCTAGGACAGAACGTTCTAACAATGAGCAGTTCTTC
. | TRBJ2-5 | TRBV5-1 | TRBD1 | CASSFGTGVETQYF | TGCGCCAGCAGCTTCGGGACAGGGGTTGAGACCCAGTACTTC
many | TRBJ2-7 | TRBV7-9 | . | CASSPRAYEQYF | TGTGCCAGCAGCCCACGGGCCTACGAGCAGTACTTC
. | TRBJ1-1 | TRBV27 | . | CASSPVGGRGKAFF | TGTGCCAGCAGCCCGGTAGGAGGGCGAGGCAAAGCTTTCTTT
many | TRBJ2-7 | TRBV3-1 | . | CASSRGSSYEQYF | TGTGCCAGCAGCAGGGGCAGCTCCTACGAGCAGTACTTC
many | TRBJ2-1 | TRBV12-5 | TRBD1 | CASGLYRGLGYNEQFF | TGTGCTAGTGGTTTGTATAGGGGGCTGGGGTACAATGAGCAGTTCTTC
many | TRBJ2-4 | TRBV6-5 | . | CASSARGNIQYF | TGTGCCAGCAGTGCACGAGGGAACATTCAGTACTTC
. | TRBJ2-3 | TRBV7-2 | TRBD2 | CASSPSGGGPSTDTQYF | TGTGCCAGCAGCCCGTCGGGCGGGGGGCCTAGCACAGATACGCAGTATTTT
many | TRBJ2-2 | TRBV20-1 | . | CSARERNTGELFF | TGCAGTGCTAGAGAACGGAACACCGGGGAGCTGTTTTTT
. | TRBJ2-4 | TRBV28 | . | CASSPRGTGKNIQYF | TGTGCCAGCAGTCCCCGCGGGACGGGCAAAAACATTCAGTACTTC
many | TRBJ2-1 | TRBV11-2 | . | CASSLGAGNEQFF | TGTGCCAGCAGCCTGGGGGCGGGAAATGAGCAGTTCTTC
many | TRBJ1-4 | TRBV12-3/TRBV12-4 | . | CASSFGRFNEKLFF | TGTGCCAGCAGTTTCGGCAGGTTTAATGAAAAACTGTTTTTT
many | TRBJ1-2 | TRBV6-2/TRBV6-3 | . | CASSYAGSNFYGYTF | TGTGCCAGCAGTTACGCCGGCAGCAACTTCTATGGCTACACCTTC
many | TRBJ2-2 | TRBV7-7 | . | CASSPSVGTGELFF | TGTGCCAGCAGCCCTAGTGTGGGCACCGGGGAGCTGTTTTTT
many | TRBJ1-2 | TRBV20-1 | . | CSARLPEVTLGYTF | TGCAGTGCTAGACTCCCCGAGGTGACTTTGGGCTACACCTTC
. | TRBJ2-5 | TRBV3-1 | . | CASSQVRGMETQYF | TGTGCCAGCAGCCAAGTGAGGGGGATGGAGACCCAGTACTTC
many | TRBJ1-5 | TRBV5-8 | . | CASSLEGSRHQPQHF | TGTGCCAGCAGCTTGGAGGGCAGTAGGCATCAGCCCCAGCATTTT
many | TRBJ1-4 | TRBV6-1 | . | CASRPGGDGEKLFF | TGTGCCAGCAGGCCCGGGGGGGACGGGGAAAAACTGTTTTTT
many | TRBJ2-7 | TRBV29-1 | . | CSVEGSFYEQYF | TGCAGCGTTGAGGGCAGTTTTTACGAGCAGTACTTC
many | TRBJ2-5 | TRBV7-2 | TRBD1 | CASSLVGAGGRETQYF | TGTGCCAGCAGCTTAGTAGGGGCAGGGGGACGGGAGACCCAGTACTTC
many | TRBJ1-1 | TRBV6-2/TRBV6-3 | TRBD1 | CASSYPPGGTEAFF | TGTGCCAGCAGTTACCCCCCAGGGGGCACTGAAGCTTTCTTT
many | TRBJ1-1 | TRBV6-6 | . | CASSYSGRTEAFF | TGTGCCAGCAGTTACAGTGGTAGGACTGAAGCTTTCTTT
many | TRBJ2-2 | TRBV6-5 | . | CASSYSTENTGELFF | TGTGCCAGCAGTTACTCGACCGAGAACACCGGGGAGCTGTTTTTT
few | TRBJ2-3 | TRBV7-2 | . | CASRGGTDTQYF | TGTGCCAGCAGGGGGGGCACAGATACGCAGTATTTT
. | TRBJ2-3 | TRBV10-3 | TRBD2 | CAINSGGRSTDTQYF | TGTGCCATCAATAGCGGGGGACGAAGCACAGATACGCAGTATTTT
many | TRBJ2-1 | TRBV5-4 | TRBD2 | CASSPRLAGYNEQFF | TGTGCCAGCAGCCCCCGACTAGCGGGGTACAATGAGCAGTTCTTC
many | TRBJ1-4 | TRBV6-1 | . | CASKRDWDNEKLFF | TGTGCCAGCAAGCGGGACTGGGATAATGAAAAACTGTTTTTT
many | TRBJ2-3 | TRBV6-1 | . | CASSGQGTDTQYF | TGTGCCAGCAGTGGACAGGGCACAGATACGCAGTATTTT
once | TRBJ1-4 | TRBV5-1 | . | CAGSLQPTNEKLFF | TGCGCCGGCAGCTTGCAGCCAACTAATGAAAAACTGTTTTTT
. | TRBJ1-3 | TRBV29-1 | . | CSVEGSGNTIYF | TGCAGCGTTGAAGGGTCCGGAAACACCATATATTTT
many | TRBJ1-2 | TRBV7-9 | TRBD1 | CASSQGGTEGYTF | TGTGCCAGCAGCCAAGGAGGGACAGAGGGCTACACCTTC
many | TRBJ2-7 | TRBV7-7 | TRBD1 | CASSLNRGYEQYF | TGTGCCAGCAGCCTTAACAGGGGTTACGAGCAGTACTTC
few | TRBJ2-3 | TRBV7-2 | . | CASSRPPTEADTQYF | TGTGCCAGCAGCCGACCCCCCACTGAGGCAGATACGCAGTATTTT